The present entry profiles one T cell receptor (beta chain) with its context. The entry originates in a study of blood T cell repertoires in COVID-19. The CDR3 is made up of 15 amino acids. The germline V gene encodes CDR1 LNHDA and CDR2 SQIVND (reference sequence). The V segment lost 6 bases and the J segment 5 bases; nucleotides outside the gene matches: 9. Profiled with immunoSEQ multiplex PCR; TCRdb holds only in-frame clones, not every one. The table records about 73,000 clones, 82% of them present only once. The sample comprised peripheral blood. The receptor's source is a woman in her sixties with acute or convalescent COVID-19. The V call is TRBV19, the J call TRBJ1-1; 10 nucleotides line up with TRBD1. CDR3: CASSKTGTGETEAFF. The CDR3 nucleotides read TGTGCCAGTAGCAAAACCGGGACAGGGGAAACTGAAGCTTTCTTT.